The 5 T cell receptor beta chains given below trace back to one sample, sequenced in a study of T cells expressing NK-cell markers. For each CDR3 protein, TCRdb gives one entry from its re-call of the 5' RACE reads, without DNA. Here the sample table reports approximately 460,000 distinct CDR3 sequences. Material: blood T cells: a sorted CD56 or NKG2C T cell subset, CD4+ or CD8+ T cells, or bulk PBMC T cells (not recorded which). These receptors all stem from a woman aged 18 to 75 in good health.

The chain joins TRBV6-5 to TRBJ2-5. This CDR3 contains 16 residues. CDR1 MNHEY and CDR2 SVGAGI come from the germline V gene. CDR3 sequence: CASSYSMAMYQETQYF.

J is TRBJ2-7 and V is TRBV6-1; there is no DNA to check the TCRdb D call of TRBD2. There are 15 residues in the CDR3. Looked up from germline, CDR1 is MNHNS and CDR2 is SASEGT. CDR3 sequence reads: CASSTLGESSYEQYF.

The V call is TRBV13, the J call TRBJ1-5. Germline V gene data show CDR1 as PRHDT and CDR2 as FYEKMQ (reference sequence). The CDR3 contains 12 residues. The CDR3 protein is CASRHSNQPQHF.

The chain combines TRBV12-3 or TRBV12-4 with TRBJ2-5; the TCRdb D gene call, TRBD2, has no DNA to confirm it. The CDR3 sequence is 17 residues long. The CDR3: CASSLALAGSYQETQYF.

CDR3 loop: CASSSTSGADTQYF. This chain links TRBV11-2 with TRBJ2-3; the D gene TCRdb calls, TRBD2, cannot be checked with no DNA. This CDR3 contains 14 residues. The germline CDR1 and CDR2 sequences are SGHAT and FQNNGV.